This T cell receptor (beta chain) was recorded in a study of type 1 and type 2 diabetes patients. At the level of the study: Sequencing for the whole study yielded under 20 million paired-end reads.

The CDR3 sequence is 12 residues long. Trimming cost V 6 bases and J 4 bases; bases outside gene matches: 4. The V gene's germline CDR1 is DFQATT and CDR2 SNEGSKA (reference sequence). Amplification started from genomic DNA. The TCR beta CDR3 region was amplified using 30 forward and 13 reverse primers. TCRdb reprocessed the multiplex PCR reads via MiXCR and lists one record per CDR3 protein. Of approximately 260,000 distinct CDR3 sequences listed, around 47% are singletons. Each participant gave 9.5 to 10 milliliters of peripheral blood. The sequence was obtained from a man between 18 and 29 years old with type 2 diabetes. The chain recombines TRBV20-1 with TRBJ1-2, with 8 bases fitting TRBD1. Sequenced: peripheral blood mononuclear cells (PBMCs). CDR3 in amino acids: CSARTGTYGYTF. CDR3 in DNA: TGCAGTGCCCGGACAGGGACCTATGGCTACACCTTC.